This TCR beta chain emerged from a study of shared clonotypes between healthy human individuals. V dropped 4 bases and J dropped 4; count of bases not matched to a gene: 15. Germline V gives CDR1 MGHRA, CDR2 YSYEKL. The CDR3 extends over 18 amino acids. Naive CD8 isolation took CD45RO-negative cells positively selected for CCR7 and excluded terminally differentiated effector memory CD45RA+ cells. Broader study findings: It was expected that sequencing depth would affect clonotype sharing among donors. Donor scarcity curtailed the genetic and exposure-history diversity represented herein. Lower generation probabilities were found for non-shared clonotypes than for those shared by all four donors.

Genomic DNA per cell subset filled all wells of several immunoSEQ plates. Repertoires were generated with immunoSEQ multiplex PCR, while TCRdb's copy carries only in-frame clones and drops some. The profile shows about 2.2 million clones, about 92% of them singletons. Points on this clone: The antigen remains undetermined.

V is TRBV4-1 and J is TRBJ2-1, with 8 nucleotides matching TRBD2. Sequencing was performed on naive CD8+ T cells from PBMCs. The receptor was derived from a young man in good health. Some clones in this sample may be carry-over from other donors' samples. This CDR3 reads CASSPRSFREGRYNEQFF. In DNA form, the CDR3 reads TGCGCCAGCAGCCCGAGGTCCTTCCGGGAGGGCCGGTACAATGAGCAGTTCTTC.